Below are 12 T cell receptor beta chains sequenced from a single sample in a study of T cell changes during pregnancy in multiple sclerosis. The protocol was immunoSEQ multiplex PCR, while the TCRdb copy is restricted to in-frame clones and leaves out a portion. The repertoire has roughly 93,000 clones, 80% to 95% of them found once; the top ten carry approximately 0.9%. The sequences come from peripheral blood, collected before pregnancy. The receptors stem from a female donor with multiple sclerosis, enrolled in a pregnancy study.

CDR3 DNA: TGTGCCTGGAACGGGGGGGACTACGAGCAGTACTTC. Protein sequence: CAWNGGDYEQYF. The rearrangement links TRBV30 to TRBJ2-7, with TRBD2 matching over 8 bases. The germline gives CDR1 GTSNPN, CDR2 SVGIG (reference sequence). This CDR3 has 12 residues. The ends lost 4 bases at V and 3 bases at J; junction bases unmatched: 2. Complete variable domain (other parts from reference TRBV30 and TRBJ2-7): SQTIHQWPATLVQPVGSPLSLECTVEGTSNPNLYWYRQAAGRGLQLLFYSVGIGQISSEVPQNLSASRPQDRQFILSSKKLLLSDSGFYLCAWNGGDYEQYFGPGTRLTVT.

CDR3 loop: CAISESEIGGIYEQYF. Written as DNA, the CDR3 is TGTGCCATCAGTGAGTCTGAGATTGGAGGTATCTACGAGCAGTACTTC. The V and J genes are TRBV10-3 and TRBJ2-7; tentative D call: TRBD2 (5 bases). The germline V gene encodes CDR1 ENHRY and CDR2 SYGVKD. Trimming cost V 0 bases and J 3 bases, with 15 bases left between them. This CDR3 is built from 16 residues.

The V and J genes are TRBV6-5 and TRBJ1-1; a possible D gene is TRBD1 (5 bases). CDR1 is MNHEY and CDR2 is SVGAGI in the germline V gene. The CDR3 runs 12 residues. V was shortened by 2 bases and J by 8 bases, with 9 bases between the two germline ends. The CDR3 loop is CASSYGGLEAFF. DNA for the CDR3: TGTGCCAGCAGTTACGGGGGGTTAGAAGCTTTCTTT.

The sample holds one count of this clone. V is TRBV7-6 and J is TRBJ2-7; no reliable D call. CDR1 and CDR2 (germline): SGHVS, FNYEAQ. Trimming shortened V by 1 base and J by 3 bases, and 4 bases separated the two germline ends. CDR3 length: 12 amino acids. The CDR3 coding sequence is TGTGCCAGCAGCTTAGATCACTACGAGCAGTACTTC. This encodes CASSLDHYEQYF.

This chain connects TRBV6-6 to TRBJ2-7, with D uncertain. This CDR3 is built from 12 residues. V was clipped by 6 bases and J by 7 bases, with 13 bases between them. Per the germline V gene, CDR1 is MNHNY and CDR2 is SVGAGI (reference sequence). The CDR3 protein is CASRYEAGEQYF. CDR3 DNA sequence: TGTGCCAGCAGGTACGAGGCTGGGGAGCAGTACTTC.

As DNA, the CDR3 is TGTGCCAGCAGACCCAGCGGGAGGCTCGCCGGGGAGCTGTTTTTT. Amino acids: CASRPSGRLAGELFF. The chain carries TRBV11-2 and TRBJ2-2; 9 bases are shared with TRBD2. From germline, CDR1 is SGHAT and CDR2 FQNNGV. The CDR3 spans 15 residues. The J segment lost 6 bases and the V segment lost 6 bases, leaving 8 bases of the junction unmatched.

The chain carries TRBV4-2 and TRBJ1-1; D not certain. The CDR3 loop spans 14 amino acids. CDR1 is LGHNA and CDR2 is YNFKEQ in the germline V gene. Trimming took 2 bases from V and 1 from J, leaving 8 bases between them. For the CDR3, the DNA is TGTGCCAGCAGCCAAAAAACGGGGAACACTGAAGCTTTCTTT. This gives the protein CASSQKTGNTEAFF.

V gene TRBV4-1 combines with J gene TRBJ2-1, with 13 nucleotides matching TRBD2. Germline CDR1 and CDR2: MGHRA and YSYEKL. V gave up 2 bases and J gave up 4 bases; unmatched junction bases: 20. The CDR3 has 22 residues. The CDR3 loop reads CASSQKEFRRTSGSFGYNEQFF. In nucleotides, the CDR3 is TGCGCCAGCAGCCAAAAGGAATTCCGGAGGACTAGCGGGAGTTTCGGGTACAATGAGCAGTTCTTC.

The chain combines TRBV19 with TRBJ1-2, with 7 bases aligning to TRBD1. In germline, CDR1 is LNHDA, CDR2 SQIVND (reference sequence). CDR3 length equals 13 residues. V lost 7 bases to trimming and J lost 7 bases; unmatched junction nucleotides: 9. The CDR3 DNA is TGTGCCAGTATGAGGGGGCGCGAATTTGGCTACACCTTC. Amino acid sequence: CASMRGREFGYTF.

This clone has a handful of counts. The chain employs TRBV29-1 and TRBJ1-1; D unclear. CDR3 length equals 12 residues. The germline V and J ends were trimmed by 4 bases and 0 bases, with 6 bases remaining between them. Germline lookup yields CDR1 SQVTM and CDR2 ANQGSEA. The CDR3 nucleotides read TGCAGCGTTGGCGGTATGAACACTGAAGCTTTCTTT. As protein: CSVGGMNTEAFF.

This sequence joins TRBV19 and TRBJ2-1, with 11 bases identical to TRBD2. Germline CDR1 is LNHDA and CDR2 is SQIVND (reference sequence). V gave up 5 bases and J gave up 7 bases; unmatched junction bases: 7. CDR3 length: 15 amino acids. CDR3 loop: CASSLLAGAGNEQFF. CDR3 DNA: TGTGCCAGTAGTCTACTAGCGGGAGCGGGGAATGAGCAGTTCTTC.

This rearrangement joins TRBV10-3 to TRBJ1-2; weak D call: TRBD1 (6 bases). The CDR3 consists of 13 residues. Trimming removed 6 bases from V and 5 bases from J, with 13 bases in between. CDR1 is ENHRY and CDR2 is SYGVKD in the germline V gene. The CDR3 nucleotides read TGTGCCATCAGCCGGGACATGAGGTATGGCTACACCTTC. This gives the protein CAISRDMRYGYTF.